Listed here is a single T cell receptor (beta chain). No antigen is known for it. The ends lost 3 bases at V and 3 bases at J; junction bases unmatched: 9. This CDR3 spans 15 amino acids. Germline CDR1 SQVTM, CDR2 ANQGSEA. This specimen belongs to a study of PD-L1 blockade in urothelial cancer. The table came from immunoSEQ multiplex PCR; TCRdb's copy has only in-frame clones and leaves some out. Found here are tens of thousands of clones, about 85% of them singletons; the top ten hold about 6%. Findings and limits, study-wide: A pretreatment blood TCR clonality that fell below the median predicted better progression-free and overall survival.

The TCR sequence derives from a woman between 65 and 79 years old with urothelial cancer. This chain uses TRBV29-1 with TRBJ2-3; 7 bases are a match to TRBD2. The sequenced sample was PBMCs, obtained around atezolizumab (anti-PD-L1) treatment. The CDR3: CSVEPLARGTDTQYF. Here the CDR3 DNA reads TGCAGCGTTGAGCCACTAGCGCGAGGGACAGATACGCAGTATTTT.